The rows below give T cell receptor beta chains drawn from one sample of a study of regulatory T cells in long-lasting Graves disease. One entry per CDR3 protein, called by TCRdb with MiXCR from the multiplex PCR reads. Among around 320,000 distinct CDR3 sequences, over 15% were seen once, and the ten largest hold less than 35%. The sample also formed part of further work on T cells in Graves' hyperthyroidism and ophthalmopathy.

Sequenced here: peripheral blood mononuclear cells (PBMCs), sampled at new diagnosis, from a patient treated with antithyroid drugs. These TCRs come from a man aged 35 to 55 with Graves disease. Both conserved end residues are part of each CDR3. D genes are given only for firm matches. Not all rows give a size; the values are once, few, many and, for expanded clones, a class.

cdr3_nt: TGTGCCAGCAGGATCCGAACAGGGGGCATTGGCGGCTACACCTTC
cdr3_aa: CASRIRTGGIGGYTF
j_call: TRBJ1-2
clone_size: -
v_call: TRBV28
d_call: TRBD1

cdr3_nt: TGTGCCATCAGTGCAACAGGCCTTGAGTTTGGGGGTGAGCAGTTCTTC
cdr3_aa: CAISATGLEFGGEQFF
j_call: TRBJ2-1
clone_size: many
v_call: TRBV10-3
d_call: -

cdr3_nt: TGTGCCAGCAGCGTACAATCTCGGGGGGTAAATGAGCAGTTCTTC
cdr3_aa: CASSVQSRGVNEQFF
j_call: TRBJ2-1
clone_size: -
v_call: TRBV9
d_call: TRBD2

cdr3_nt: TGTGCCAGCAGCTTAGCGGGGGCGGACAATGAGCAGTTCTTC
cdr3_aa: CASSLAGADNEQFF
j_call: TRBJ2-1
clone_size: -
v_call: TRBV7-3
d_call: -

cdr3_nt: TGTGCCAGCAGCCATAATAGGGTCACTGAAGCTTTCTTT
cdr3_aa: CASSHNRVTEAFF
j_call: TRBJ1-1
clone_size: many
v_call: TRBV3-1
d_call: -

cdr3_nt: TGTGCCTGGAGTGCGGGACAGGGTTTACACGAGCAGTACTTC
cdr3_aa: CAWSAGQGLHEQYF
j_call: TRBJ2-7
clone_size: many
v_call: TRBV30
d_call: TRBD1

cdr3_nt: TGCGCCAGCAGCTTGGCCCCGGGCGGGGGGGCCAATCCCGAGCAGTACTTC
cdr3_aa: CASSLAPGGGANPEQYF
j_call: TRBJ2-7
clone_size: many
v_call: TRBV5-1
d_call: TRBD2

cdr3_nt: TGTGCCAGCAGTCCCAGGGGGGGCGGCTATGGCTACACCTTC
cdr3_aa: CASSPRGGGYGYTF
j_call: TRBJ1-2
clone_size: many
v_call: TRBV27
d_call: TRBD1

cdr3_nt: TGTGCCAGCAGTGAACGGAAGGGGCTCGAACGGCATGAGCAGTTCTTC
cdr3_aa: CASSERKGLERHEQFF
j_call: TRBJ2-1
clone_size: many
v_call: TRBV2
d_call: -

cdr3_nt: TGTGCCAGCAGTATCCAAGCAGGGAGTAGCAATCAGCCCCAGCATTTT
cdr3_aa: CASSIQAGSSNQPQHF
j_call: TRBJ1-5
clone_size: many
v_call: TRBV12-3/TRBV12-4
d_call: -

cdr3_nt: TGTGCCAGCTCACTCCAGGGACAGCTGAATGAGCAGTTCTTC
cdr3_aa: CASSLQGQLNEQFF
j_call: TRBJ2-1
clone_size: few
v_call: TRBV18
d_call: TRBD1

cdr3_nt: TGTGCCAGCAGTTTGGGGTACAGGGCCCACGAGCAGTACTTC
cdr3_aa: CASSLGYRAHEQYF
j_call: TRBJ2-7
clone_size: many
v_call: TRBV28
d_call: -

cdr3_nt: TGTGCCAGCTCACCTACAGAGACCTCTGGGGCCAACGTCCTGACTTTC
cdr3_aa: CASSPTETSGANVLTF
j_call: TRBJ2-6
clone_size: -
v_call: TRBV18
d_call: -

cdr3_nt: TGTGCCAGCTCACCATTTGTCGGGGGAGCTAATGAAAAACTGTTTTTT
cdr3_aa: CASSPFVGGANEKLFF
j_call: TRBJ1-4
clone_size: many
v_call: TRBV18
d_call: -

cdr3_nt: TGTGCCAGCTCACCACGGAGACTAGCGGGACTAGCTCGCACAGATACGCAGTATTTT
cdr3_aa: CASSPRRLAGLARTDTQYF
j_call: TRBJ2-3
clone_size: many
v_call: TRBV18
d_call: TRBD2

cdr3_nt: TGCGCCAGCAGCCGGGGACAGGTACTCACAGATACGCAGTATTTT
cdr3_aa: CASSRGQVLTDTQYF
j_call: TRBJ2-3
clone_size: many
v_call: TRBV5-1
d_call: TRBD1

cdr3_nt: TGTGCCAGTAGTATAGGCCCCCGGGACAGTCTTTATAGCAATCAGCCCCAGCATTTT
cdr3_aa: CASSIGPRDSLYSNQPQHF
j_call: TRBJ1-5
clone_size: -
v_call: TRBV19
d_call: TRBD1

cdr3_nt: TGTGCCAGCAGCTTGGGAATAGTCTACAATGAGCAGTTCTTC
cdr3_aa: CASSLGIVYNEQFF
j_call: TRBJ2-1
clone_size: -
v_call: TRBV5-5
d_call: -

cdr3_nt: TGTGCCAGCAGCTCGCCTTGGACTAATCATAGCACAGATACGCAGTATTTT
cdr3_aa: CASSSPWTNHSTDTQYF
j_call: TRBJ2-3
clone_size: once
v_call: TRBV11-3
d_call: -

cdr3_nt: TGTGCCAGCAGCATGTGGGGGAGCACAGATACGCAGTATTTT
cdr3_aa: CASSMWGSTDTQYF
j_call: TRBJ2-3
clone_size: many
v_call: TRBV27
d_call: -

cdr3_nt: TGCAGTGCTAGAGAAGGGGGAGATACCACAGATACGCAGTATTTT
cdr3_aa: CSAREGGDTTDTQYF
j_call: TRBJ2-3
clone_size: many
v_call: TRBV20-1
d_call: -

cdr3_nt: TGTGCCAGTAGTGCGGACAGGGCCAAAAACATTCAGTACTTC
cdr3_aa: CASSADRAKNIQYF
j_call: TRBJ2-4
clone_size: many
v_call: TRBV19
d_call: TRBD1

cdr3_nt: TGTGCCAGCAGGAGGACCTATAATTCACCCCTCCACTTT
cdr3_aa: CASRRTYNSPLHF
j_call: TRBJ1-6
clone_size: many
v_call: TRBV28
d_call: -

cdr3_nt: TGTGCCAGCAGCTTATCCGGGGGGAACACTGAAGCTTTCTTT
cdr3_aa: CASSLSGGNTEAFF
j_call: TRBJ1-1
clone_size: many
v_call: TRBV7-8
d_call: -

cdr3_nt: TGCGCCAGCAGCCCCCTGGGGTTCGAAAAACTGTTTTTT
cdr3_aa: CASSPLGFEKLFF
j_call: TRBJ1-4
clone_size: -
v_call: TRBV5-1
d_call: -

cdr3_nt: TGCGCCAGCAGCTTGCTTAGCGGGGGTTTTGCAGATACGCAGTATTTT
cdr3_aa: CASSLLSGGFADTQYF
j_call: TRBJ2-3
clone_size: many
v_call: TRBV5-1
d_call: TRBD2

cdr3_nt: TGCGCCAGCAGCTTCCAGAGGAACACTGAAGCTTTCTTT
cdr3_aa: CASSFQRNTEAFF
j_call: TRBJ1-1
clone_size: many
v_call: TRBV5-1
d_call: -

cdr3_nt: TGTGCCACCAGCAGAGGGGGACAGGGGGCAGATACGCAGTATTTT
cdr3_aa: CATSRGGQGADTQYF
j_call: TRBJ2-3
clone_size: many
v_call: TRBV15
d_call: TRBD1

cdr3_nt: TGTGCCAGCAGTTCCTATAGCGGTCAAGAGACCCAGTACTTC
cdr3_aa: CASSSYSGQETQYF
j_call: TRBJ2-5
clone_size: many
v_call: TRBV12-3/TRBV12-4
d_call: -

cdr3_nt: TGTGTCAGCAGTGGACTAGCGGGGACGCAGTATTTT
cdr3_aa: CVSSGLAGTQYF
j_call: TRBJ2-3
clone_size: -
v_call: TRBV2
d_call: TRBD2

cdr3_nt: TGTGCCAGCAGCCAAGGGGGAGCGGGGCCAGATACGCAGTATTTT
cdr3_aa: CASSQGGAGPDTQYF
j_call: TRBJ2-3
clone_size: many
v_call: TRBV3-1
d_call: TRBD2

cdr3_nt: TGCGCCAGCAGCTTACTAGCGGGGTCAGAGACCCAGTACTTC
cdr3_aa: CASSLLAGSETQYF
j_call: TRBJ2-5
clone_size: -
v_call: TRBV5-1
d_call: TRBD2

cdr3_nt: TGTGCCATCACGCGGGACATCAATCAGCCCCAGCATTTT
cdr3_aa: CAITRDINQPQHF
j_call: TRBJ1-5
clone_size: many
v_call: TRBV10-3
d_call: -

cdr3_nt: TGTGCCAGCAGCGTGACTAGCGAGACCGGGGAGCTGTTTTTT
cdr3_aa: CASSVTSETGELFF
j_call: TRBJ2-2
clone_size: many
v_call: TRBV9
d_call: TRBD2

cdr3_nt: TGTGCCAGCTCACCAGCGTCAGGGGTTTTAAACCAAGAGACCCAGTACTTC
cdr3_aa: CASSPASGVLNQETQYF
j_call: TRBJ2-5
clone_size: few
v_call: TRBV18
d_call: -

cdr3_nt: TGTGCCAGCAGCCCGTCCGGAAATGAGCAGTTCTTC
cdr3_aa: CASSPSGNEQFF
j_call: TRBJ2-1
clone_size: many
v_call: TRBV3-1
d_call: -